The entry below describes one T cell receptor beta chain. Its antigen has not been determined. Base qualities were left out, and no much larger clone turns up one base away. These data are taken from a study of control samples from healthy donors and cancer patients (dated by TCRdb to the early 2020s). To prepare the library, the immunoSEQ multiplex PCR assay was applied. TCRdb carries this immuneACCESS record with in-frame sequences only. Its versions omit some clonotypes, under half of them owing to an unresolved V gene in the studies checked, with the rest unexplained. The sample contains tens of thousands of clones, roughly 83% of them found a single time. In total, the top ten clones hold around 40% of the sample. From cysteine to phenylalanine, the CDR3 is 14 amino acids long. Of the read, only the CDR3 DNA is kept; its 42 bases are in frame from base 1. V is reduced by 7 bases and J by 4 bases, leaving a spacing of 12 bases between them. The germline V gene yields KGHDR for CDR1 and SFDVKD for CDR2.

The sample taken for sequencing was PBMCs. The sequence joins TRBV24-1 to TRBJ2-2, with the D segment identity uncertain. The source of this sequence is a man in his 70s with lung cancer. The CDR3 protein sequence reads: CATSPEVRTGELFF. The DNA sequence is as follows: TGTGCCACCAGCCCCGAGGTGCGCACCGGGGAGCTGTTTTTT.